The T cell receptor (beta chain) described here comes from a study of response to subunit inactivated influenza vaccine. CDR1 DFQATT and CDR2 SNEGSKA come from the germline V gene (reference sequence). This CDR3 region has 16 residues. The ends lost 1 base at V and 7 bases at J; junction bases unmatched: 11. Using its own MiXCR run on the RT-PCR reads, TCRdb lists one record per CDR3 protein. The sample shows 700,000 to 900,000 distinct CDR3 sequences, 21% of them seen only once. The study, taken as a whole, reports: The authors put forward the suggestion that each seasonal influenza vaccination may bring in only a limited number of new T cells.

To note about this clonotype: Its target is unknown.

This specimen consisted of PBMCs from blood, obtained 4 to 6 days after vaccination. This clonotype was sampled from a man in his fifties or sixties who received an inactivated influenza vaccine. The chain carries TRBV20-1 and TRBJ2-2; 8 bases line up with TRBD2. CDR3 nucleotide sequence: TGCAGTGCTAGAGTTCAGGCCGGGAGGGCCTTCGGGGAGCTGTTTTTT. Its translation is CSARVQAGRAFGELFF.